Listed below are T cell receptor beta chains from one sample, sequenced in a study of Tregs in tolerant kidney transplant recipients. Profiled with immunoSEQ multiplex PCR; TCRdb holds only in-frame clones, not every one. This table has about 240,000 clones, roughly four fifths appearing once. The source material was CD4+ T cells from blood. The receptors were gathered from a human donor in good health. The CDR3 runs from the conserved cysteine through the conserved F or W. D genes are given only for firm matches. Only some rows state a clone size, as once, few, many or a class for expanded clones.

TRBV6-5	.	TRBJ1-1	.	TGTGCCAGCACCCCGGACAGAAACACTGAAGCTTTCTTT	CASTPDRNTEAFF
TRBV2	.	TRBJ2-3	.	TGTGCCAGCAGCCTTGAGAGGCAAGATACGCAGTATTTT	CASSLERQDTQYF
TRBV10-3	TRBD1	TRBJ2-1	.	TGTGCCATCCGCACAGGGGACAATGAGCAGTTCTTC	CAIRTGDNEQFF
TRBV4-1	TRBD1	TRBJ1-2	once	TGCGCCAGCAGCCAAGGAGGGGCCCTGACAGGGGTCGGCTACACCTTC	CASSQGGALTGVGYTF
TRBV2	TRBD2	TRBJ2-2	.	TGTGCCAGCAGTGCCCTAGCGGGGGACACCGGGGAGCTGTTTTTT	CASSALAGDTGELFF
TRBV5-1	.	TRBJ1-1	.	TGCGCCAGCAGCTTGGTGTCGGGGCTGGGGTTGAATGAAGCTTTCTTT	CASSLVSGLGLNEAFF
TRBV21-1	.	TRBJ1-1	.	TGTGCCAGTCGGGACAGGGCGATTACTGAAGCTTTCTTT	CASRDRAITEAFF
TRBV7-9	.	TRBJ2-1	.	TGTGCCAGCAGTTCCCTCCCGAGCTCCTACAATGAGCAGTTCTTC	CASSSLPSSYNEQFF
TRBV5-1	TRBD1	TRBJ2-7	.	TGCGCCAGCAGCCCAGGGACAGCCCGTACCTACGAGCAGTACTTC	CASSPGTARTYEQYF
TRBV4-1	.	TRBJ2-1	.	TGCGCCAGCAGCCAGGGACAAAAACGCGATGAGCAGTTCTTC	CASSQGQKRDEQFF
TRBV30	.	TRBJ1-1	.	TGTGCCTGGAACTTACTCGGGGGCTCTATTGAAGCTTTCTTT	CAWNLLGGSIEAFF
TRBV5-1	TRBD1	TRBJ2-7	.	TGCGCCAGCAGCCCCCTGGGACAGCTAACCTACGAGCAGTACTTC	CASSPLGQLTYEQYF
TRBV30	.	TRBJ1-1	.	TGTGCCTGGTCCCGGGCTCCGTGGACTGAAGCTTTCTTT	CAWSRAPWTEAFF
TRBV19	.	TRBJ2-6	.	TGTGCCAGTCTAGCTGGGGCCAACGTCCTGACTTTC	CASLAGANVLTF
TRBV11-2	TRBD2	TRBJ2-5	.	TGTGCCAGCAGCTTAGACCCGGGGGGAGGGACCCAGTACTTC	CASSLDPGGGTQYF
TRBV5-1	TRBD2	TRBJ2-7	few	TGCGCCAGCCGCGGGACTAGCGGAGCCCCTGAGCAGTACTTC	CASRGTSGAPEQYF
TRBV6-1	TRBD1	TRBJ1-1	.	TGTGCCAGCAGTGAAGTGGGACAGGGGAGGACTGAAGCTTTCTTT	CASSEVGQGRTEAFF
TRBV2	TRBD1	TRBJ1-1	.	TGTGCCAGCAGTGTGCGCGACAGGGGGGTCGAAGCTTTCTTT	CASSVRDRGVEAFF
TRBV10-3	TRBD2	TRBJ2-7	few	TGTGCCATCAGTATCCGGGAGGACCTGAGCGAGCAGTACTTC	CAISIREDLSEQYF
TRBV5-1	.	TRBJ2-7	.	TGCGCCAGCAGCAGGGGGGACCTCTACGAGCAGTACTTC	CASSRGDLYEQYF
TRBV10-1	TRBD1	TRBJ2-7	.	TGCGCCAGCAGTGAGACAGGGGCAGGGACCCACGAGCAGTACTTC	CASSETGAGTHEQYF
TRBV5-1	.	TRBJ1-2	.	TGCGCCAGCAGCTTGGAACAGGGTGGGAACTATGGCTACACCTTC	CASSLEQGGNYGYTF
TRBV7-8	TRBD1	TRBJ2-7	.	TGTGCCAGCAGCTTAGATCGGGACAGGACCTACGAGCAGTACTTC	CASSLDRDRTYEQYF
TRBV9	.	TRBJ2-7	.	TGTGCCAGCAGCGTAGGAAGCAGGGCCAGCTCCTACGAGCAGTACTTC	CASSVGSRASSYEQYF
TRBV18	.	TRBJ1-5	few	TGTGCCAGCTCACCACGACAGCTCAATCAGCCCCAGCATTTT	CASSPRQLNQPQHF
TRBV15	.	TRBJ1-4	few	TGTGCCACAACCCGGGCAGGCCATAATGAAAAACTGTTTTTT	CATTRAGHNEKLFF
TRBV5-6	.	TRBJ1-2	few	TGTGCCAGCAGCCGTAGGTATGGCTACACCTTC	CASSRRYGYTF
TRBV7-2	TRBD2	TRBJ2-1	.	TGTGCCAGCAGCTCCGGACTAGCGGGACTACACTCCTACAATGAGCAGTTCTTC	CASSSGLAGLHSYNEQFF
TRBV6-5	.	TRBJ1-1	.	TGTGCCAGCAGTTCCTATAACACTGAAGCTTTCTTT	CASSSYNTEAFF
TRBV7-8	TRBD1	TRBJ2-7	.	TGTGCCAGCAGGGATCGGACAGGGGGCGGGGAGCAGTACTTC	CASRDRTGGGEQYF
TRBV29-1	.	TRBJ1-2	.	TGCAGCGTTGCCAGGGCTATCTATGGCTACACCTTC	CSVARAIYGYTF
TRBV14	.	TRBJ2-5	.	TGTGCCAGCAGCCCCATGCATAGGCAAGAGACCCAGTACTTC	CASSPMHRQETQYF
TRBV6-5	.	TRBJ1-1	.	TGTGCCAGCAGTTTCTCTGGAACCTCTGAAGCTTTCTTT	CASSFSGTSEAFF
TRBV18	TRBD2	TRBJ2-5	.	TGCGCCAGCTCAATAGCGGGAGGGGAACAAGAGACCCAGTACTTC	CASSIAGGEQETQYF
TRBV9	.	TRBJ2-1	once	TGTGCCAGCAGCTTGAGGAACAATGAGCAGTTCTTC	CASSLRNNEQFF
TRBV7-9	TRBD2	TRBJ2-5	few	TGTGCCAGCAGCCCAAATTGGTCGGGGGGGGAGACCCAGTACTTC	CASSPNWSGGETQYF
TRBV11-2	TRBD2	TRBJ2-1	.	TGTGCCAGCAGCTTAGGACTACTAGCGGGACTTTACAATGAGCAGTTCTTC	CASSLGLLAGLYNEQFF
TRBV6-5	.	TRBJ2-7	.	TGTGCCAGCAGTTCTTACCGGGAGCAGTACTTC	CASSSYREQYF
TRBV4-1	.	TRBJ2-7	few	TGCGCCAGCAGCCACCCCGGGCTACCCCCCGGCGAGCAGTACTTC	CASSHPGLPPGEQYF
TRBV5-8	.	TRBJ1-5	once	TGTGCCAGCAGCTTGGGCAGTTCCCTAAATCAGCCCCAGCATTTT	CASSLGSSLNQPQHF
TRBV29-1	.	TRBJ1-4	.	TGCAGCGTTGAAGCAGGGGCGCCTTTTAATGAAAAACTGTTTTTT	CSVEAGAPFNEKLFF
TRBV13	.	TRBJ1-3	.	TGTGCCAGCACCGGAGACGGGTACTCTGGAAACACCATATATTTT	CASTGDGYSGNTIYF
TRBV18	.	TRBJ2-3	.	TGTGCCAGCTCCGTATCCACAGATACGCAGTATTTT	CASSVSTDTQYF
TRBV7-6	.	TRBJ2-2	.	TGTGCCAGCAGCTTAATCCAAGGGGGGACCGGGGAGCTGTTTTTT	CASSLIQGGTGELFF
TRBV9	TRBD2	TRBJ2-5	.	TGTGCCAGCAGCGCGGGACTAGCGGAAGAGACCCAGTACTTC	CASSAGLAEETQYF
TRBV7-2	.	TRBJ2-3	.	TGTGCCAGCAGCCCCGGGCCACCCACAGATACGCAGTATTTT	CASSPGPPTDTQYF
TRBV18	.	TRBJ2-5	.	TGTGCCAGCTCAAAAAGCCAAGAGACCCAGTACTTC	CASSKSQETQYF
TRBV27	.	TRBJ2-6	.	TGTGCCAGCAGTGAGGGTGTTGGGGCCAACGTCCTGACTTTC	CASSEGVGANVLTF
TRBV4-1	.	TRBJ2-1	.	TGCGCCAGCAGCCAAGTCTCGGGGGGCTTCTCCTACAATGAGCAGTTCTTC	CASSQVSGGFSYNEQFF
TRBV15	TRBD2	TRBJ2-1	.	TGTGCCACCAGCAGAGATGATGGACTAGCAGGTTACAATGAGCAGTTCTTC	CATSRDDGLAGYNEQFF
TRBV6-5	TRBD1	TRBJ1-2	few	TGTGCCAGCACACCGGGACAGGGACACTATGGCTACACCTTC	CASTPGQGHYGYTF
TRBV4-2	.	TRBJ1-1	few	TGTGCCAGCAGCCAAGCTACTCGGGAGGCATTCCCTGAAGCTTTCTTT	CASSQATREAFPEAFF
TRBV5-1	TRBD1	TRBJ1-1	.	TGCGCCAGCGGGGACAGGGGGAGAGGAGCTTTCTTT	CASGDRGRGAFF
TRBV10-2	TRBD1	TRBJ1-5	once	TGCGCCAGCACCCAGACGCGGACAGGGGGAGTGTTGTCCCAGCATTTT	CASTQTRTGGVLSQHF
TRBV15	TRBD1	TRBJ1-1	.	TGTGCCACCAGCAGAGGAGGGACAGGGCATACTGAAGCTTTCTTT	CATSRGGTGHTEAFF
TRBV10-1	TRBD1	TRBJ1-1	.	TGCGCCAGCAGTGAGAGGACAGGGAACACTGAAGCTTTCTTT	CASSERTGNTEAFF
TRBV5-1	.	TRBJ1-2	.	TGCGCCAGCAGCTGGGATCAACCGACAGGCAGAGGCACCTTC	CASSWDQPTGRGTF
TRBV9	.	TRBJ1-3	.	TGTGCCAGCAGCGTAGCAGGCGCCAGCTCTGGAAACACCATATATTTT	CASSVAGASSGNTIYF
TRBV5-1	.	TRBJ2-1	.	TGCGCCAGCAGCTCCTCTGGGGGGGCCACCCACAATGAGCAGTTCTTC	CASSSSGGATHNEQFF
TRBV6-1	.	TRBJ2-7	few	TGTGCCAGCAGTAACTACTACGAGCAGTACTTC	CASSNYYEQYF